What follows are 30 T cell receptor beta chains derived from one specimen sequenced in a study of blood T cell repertoires in COVID-19. The data were produced by immunoSEQ multiplex PCR, yet TCRdb's version contains in-frame clones alone and is incomplete. The table shows about 500,000 clones, with about 90% occurring only once. The specimen was PBMCs or T cells enriched from blood (not recorded which). These receptors were obtained from a woman between 18 and 30 years old who had recovered from COVID-19.

V gene TRBV5-1 combines with J gene TRBJ2-7; D is perhaps TRBD1 (6 bases). The CDR3 is 14 amino acids. Looked up from germline, CDR1 is SGHRS and CDR2 is YFSETQ. V was cut by 9 bases and J by 3 bases, with 19 bases left in between. The DNA of the CDR3 is TGCGCCACCTCGCCCGGGACATCAGTCTACGAGCAGTACTTC. Residues: CATSPGTSVYEQYF. Filled out from reference TRBV5-1 and TRBJ2-7, the complete variable domain reads KAGVTQTPRYLIKTRGQQVTLSCSPISGHRSVSWYQQTPGQGLQFLFEYFSETQRNKGNFPGRFSGRQFSNSRSEMNVSTLELGDSALYLCATSPGTSVYEQYFGPGTRLTVT.

The chain joins TRBV2 to TRBJ1-3; no clear D gene. Per germline, CDR1 SNHLY and CDR2 FYNNEI. CDR3 size: 17 residues. V lost 2 bases and J lost 0, with 14 bases in between. CDR3 DNA sequence: TGTGCCAGCAGTGAACCCCGCGACACAGACTCTGGAAACACCATATATTTT. It is translated as CASSEPRDTDSGNTIYF.

V and J are TRBV9 and TRBJ1-1, with D possibly TRBD1 on 5 matching bases. V lost 2 bases to trimming and J lost 4 bases, with 12 bases between them. CDR1 and CDR2 from the germline V gene are SGDLS and YYNGEE. This CDR3 spans 14 amino acids. The CDR3 loop is CASSVGGDFTEAFF. As DNA, the CDR3 is TGTGCCAGCAGCGTGGGAGGGGATTTCACTGAAGCTTTCTTT.

The V call is TRBV19, the J call TRBJ2-1; 10 positions match TRBD2. With V trimmed by 5 bases and J by 9 bases, 7 bases remained unmatched. The CDR3 covers 14 residues. Germline V CDR1 and CDR2: LNHDA, SQIVND (reference sequence). The CDR3 reads CASSQSGGVGEQFF. For the CDR3, the DNA is TGTGCCAGTAGTCAAAGCGGGGGGGTAGGTGAGCAGTTCTTC.

The rearrangement links TRBV7-3 to TRBJ2-3; D unresolved. CDR1 is SGHTA, CDR2 FQGTGA, per germline. The V end was cut by 5 bases, the J end by 0 bases, with 6 bases between. This CDR3 has 13 residues. CDR3 sequence reads: CASSVSSTDTQYF. The CDR3 DNA reads TGTGCCAGCAGCGTGAGTAGCACAGATACGCAGTATTTT.

The chain combines TRBV3-1 (or the pseudogene TRBV3-2) with TRBJ2-7, with a possible D match to TRBD1 (5 bases). Trimming cost V 3 bases and J 3 bases, with 9 bases left between them. This CDR3 region has 13 residues. The germline CDR1 and CDR2 sequences are LGHDT and YNNKEL (reference sequence). The CDR3 DNA reads TGTGCCAGCAGCCAGGGGCTAATCTACGAGCAGTACTTC. The encoded protein is CASSQGLIYEQYF.

The chain uses TRBV11-3 and TRBJ1-2, with D perhaps TRBD1 (6 bases). CDR1 SGHNT and CDR2 YENEEA come from the germline V gene. Trimming took off 4 bases at V and 8 bases at J, with 14 bases between the two ends. This CDR3 contains 13 residues. As DNA, the CDR3 is TGTGCCAGCAGCTCCGGGACAAGAAGGGGCTACACCTTC. Encoded protein: CASSSGTRRGYTF.

In its sample, this clone was seen a few times. This chain joins TRBV5-6 and TRBJ1-5, with 7 bases lining up with TRBD1. The junction had 6 bases not matched to a gene; V was cut back by 4 bases and J by 5 bases. Germline V gene data show CDR1 as SGHDT and CDR2 as YYEEEE. The CDR3 sequence is 14 residues long. CDR3: CASSRQGTDQPQHF. DNA of the CDR3: TGTGCCAGCAGCCGACAGGGTACGGATCAGCCCCAGCATTTT.

The chain links TRBV2 to TRBJ1-1; 7 bases map to TRBD1. Germline assignment: CDR1 SNHLY and CDR2 FYNNEI. J was trimmed by 5 bases and V by 10 bases; bases with no gene match: 4. The CDR3 totals 11 residues. The CDR3 DNA sequence: TGTGCCACTTCGACAGGGACTGAAGCTTTCTTT. Translation gives CATSTGTEAFF.

The chain links TRBV19 to TRBJ1-5; weak D call: TRBD1 (6 bases). The CDR3 consists of 13 residues. CDR1 LNHDA and CDR2 SQIVND come from the germline V gene (reference sequence). V was shortened by 9 bases and J by 2 bases, with 11 bases between the two germline ends. The CDR3 protein is CASRAGGNQPQHF. CDR3 DNA: TGTGCCAGCAGGGCAGGGGGCAATCAGCCCCAGCATTTT.

This chain uses TRBV19 with TRBJ2-2; 11 bases are shared with TRBD1. The CDR3 length is 15 residues. Germline CDR1 is LNHDA and CDR2 is SQIVND (reference sequence). The trim removed 6 bases at V and 4 bases at J, leaving 4 bases unmatched. This CDR3 reads CASSSGTGGTGELFF. CDR3 DNA: TGTGCCAGTAGCTCTGGGACAGGGGGCACCGGGGAGCTGTTTTTT.

The gene calls are TRBV18 and TRBJ2-1; D is unresolved. This CDR3 has 16 amino acids. V was shortened by 1 base and J by 6 bases, with 16 bases between the two germline ends. The germline CDR1 and CDR2 sequences are KGHSH and LQKENI. CDR3 DNA sequence: TGTGCCAGCTCACCACGGGCCCGCGTCGACGCCAATGAGCAGTTCTTC. As protein: CASSPRARVDANEQFF.

V and J are TRBV6-5 and TRBJ2-5, with 8 nucleotides matching TRBD1. V trimming: 8 bases; J trimming: 4 bases; junction bases outside the gene matches: 12. The CDR3 runs 15 residues. Germline lookup yields CDR1 MNHEY and CDR2 SVGAGI. CDR3 sequence: CASELGQGRGETQYF. The CDR3 bases are TGTGCCAGCGAGTTAGGACAGGGAAGGGGAGAGACCCAGTACTTC.

The CDR3: CASSYEALANYGYTF. CDR3 DNA: TGTGCCAGCAGTTACGAGGCCCTAGCTAACTATGGCTACACCTTC. V and J are TRBV6-6 and TRBJ1-2, with unresolved D. V gave up 2 bases and J gave up 0 bases, with 10 bases separating them. The CDR3 contains 15 residues. The V gene's germline CDR1 is MNHNY and CDR2 SVGAGI (reference sequence).

This chain joins TRBV29-1 and TRBJ1-1; tentative D call: TRBD1 (5 bases). V lost 6 bases and J 3 bases, leaving 17 bases between the germline ends. In germline, CDR1 is SQVTM, CDR2 ANQGSEA. CDR3 length equals 14 residues. The CDR3 DNA reads TGCAGCGTAGCCTCAACGGGGGAAGACACTGAAGCTTTCTTT. Encoded protein: CSVASTGEDTEAFF.

The J gene is TRBJ1-1, the V gene TRBV2, with 7 bases lining up with TRBD1. The CDR3 totals 16 residues. J gave up 6 bases and V 6 bases, and 16 bases lay outside the gene matches. Germline loops: CDR1 SNHLY, CDR2 FYNNEI. The CDR3 spells CASRYRGGQLGSEAFF. The CDR3 DNA reads TGTGCCAGCAGATACCGGGGGGGACAGTTGGGCTCTGAAGCTTTCTTT. Using reference TRBV2 and TRBJ1-1 for the parts outside the CDR3, the full variable domain is EPEVTQTPSHQVTQMGQEVILRCVPISNHLYFYWYRQILGQKVEFLVSFYNNEISEKSEIFDDQFSVERPDGSNFTLKIRSTKLEDSAMYFCASRYRGGQLGSEAFFGQGTRLTVV.

This clone was picked up one time. V usage is TRBV30 and J usage is TRBJ2-5; unclear D gene. CDR1 is GTSNPN and CDR2 is SVGIG in the germline V gene (reference sequence). The CDR3 extends over 14 amino acids. V shed 4 bases and J shed 0 bases, with 12 bases lying between them. CDR3 nucleotide sequence: TGTGCCTGGACCCACCTGGAGTACCAAGAGACCCAGTACTTC. Its translation is CAWTHLEYQETQYF.

The table lists this clone with a count of one. This chain connects TRBV11-2 to TRBJ2-5; 8 bases are shared with TRBD2. Trimming cost V 6 bases and J 7 bases; bases outside gene matches: 19. Germline CDR1 is SGHAT and CDR2 is FQNNGV. This CDR3 spans 17 amino acids. The CDR3 region has the DNA TGTGCCAGCAGTTCCCTGCGTGGGACTAGTAGGGTCGGGACCCAGTACTTC. As protein: CASSSLRGTSRVGTQYF.

This chain joins TRBV19 and TRBJ2-2; 16 bases align to TRBD2. V gave up 4 bases and J gave up 0 bases; unmatched junction bases: 2. This CDR3 region has 18 residues. Germline V gives CDR1 LNHDA, CDR2 SQIVND (reference sequence). CDR3 sequence (DNA): TGTGCCAGTAGTACGGGACTAGCGGGGGGGTCGAACACCGGGGAGCTGTTTTTT. Translating it yields CASSTGLAGGSNTGELFF.

The genes are TRBV7-8 and TRBJ2-1; 8 bases are shared with TRBD2. CDR1 and CDR2 from the germline V gene are SGHVS and FQNEAQ. The CDR3 is made up of 15 amino acids. With V trimmed by 5 bases and J by 4 bases, 7 bases remained unmatched. The CDR3 DNA reads as TGTGCCAGCAGCCCGGGGGAGCGGGGGTACAATGAGCAGTTCTTC. It codes for CASSPGERGYNEQFF.

The chain joins TRBV6-6 to TRBJ1-5; perhaps TRBD1 as D (6 bases). In germline, CDR1 is MNHNY, CDR2 SVGAGI (reference sequence). V gave up 7 bases and J gave up 2 bases, with 9 bases separating them. The CDR3 is 13 amino acids. The CDR3: CASTRTGNQPQHF. The CDR3 DNA follows: TGTGCCAGCACCCGGACAGGCAATCAGCCCCAGCATTTT.

Concerning this clone: Different DNA sequences within this sample yield the same CDR3. This chain uses TRBV30 with TRBJ1-5; 8 bases line up with TRBD1. The CDR3 covers 13 residues. Germline V gene sequence: CDR1 GTSNPN, CDR2 SVGIG (reference sequence). Trimming at V came to 4 bases and at J to 4 bases, leaving 3 bases not matched to a gene. The CDR3 sequence is CAWTGGGNQPQHF. In nucleotides, the CDR3 is TGTGCCTGGACAGGGGGCGGAAATCAGCCCCAGCATTTT.

The rearrangement joins TRBV12-3 or TRBV12-4 to TRBJ2-1, with D possibly being TRBD1 (5 bases). The length of the CDR3 is 12 residues. V dropped 7 bases and J dropped 6 bases, with 10 bases sitting between them. The chain's CDR3 is CASTTTGNEQFF. CDR3 bases: TGTGCCAGCACTACTACAGGCAATGAGCAGTTCTTC.

This chain connects TRBV12-3 or TRBV12-4 to TRBJ2-7; D is unclear. This CDR3 region has 11 residues. V was clipped by 3 bases and J by 6 bases, with 6 bases between them. The chain's CDR3 is CASSLAAEQYF. The CDR3 DNA sequence: TGTGCCAGCAGTTTGGCGGCCGAGCAGTACTTC.

This clone has only a few counts. This chain links TRBV6-5 with TRBJ1-2, with no clear D. This CDR3 contains 13 residues. Germline V lookup: CDR1 MNHEY, CDR2 SVGAGI. The V end lost 0 bases, the J end lost 5 bases, and 7 bases lay between the germline ends. The CDR3 spells CASSYSGEYGYTF. The DNA of the CDR3 is TGTGCCAGCAGTTACTCCGGGGAGTATGGCTACACCTTC.

The J gene is TRBJ1-1, the V gene TRBV7-8; 8 bases align to TRBD1. This CDR3 region has 14 residues. V gave up 5 bases and J gave up 5 bases; unmatched junction bases: 7. Germline loops: CDR1 SGHVS, CDR2 FQNEAQ. The CDR3 spells CASSPGQGKTEAFF. CDR3 coding DNA: TGTGCCAGCAGCCCCGGACAGGGTAAAACTGAAGCTTTCTTT.

The rearrangement links TRBV30 to TRBJ2-1, with TRBD2 matching over 15 bases. V lost 2 bases and J lost 9; bases outside the gene matches: 5. Germline V gene data show CDR1 as GTSNPN and CDR2 as SVGIG (reference sequence). This CDR3 is 15 amino acids long. CDR3 nucleotide sequence: TGTGCCTGGAGTCGGGGACTAGCGGGGGGCAGTGAGCAGTTCTTC. The encoded protein is CAWSRGLAGGSEQFF.

The rearrangement links TRBV3-1 (or the pseudogene TRBV3-2) to TRBJ2-7, with 7 bases matching TRBD2. This CDR3 spans 13 amino acids. Germline loops: CDR1 LGHDT, CDR2 YNNKEL (reference sequence). J was trimmed by 10 bases and V by 4 bases; bases with no gene match: 10. The CDR3 nucleotides are TGTGCCAGCAGCCCCTCCTCCGGGACTACCCAGTACTTC. Translated, it gives CASSPSSGTTQYF.

The chain recombines TRBV19 with TRBJ1-1, with 10 bases lining up with TRBD1. Trimming took 5 bases from V and 6 from J; bases not matched to a gene: 9. The germline gives CDR1 LNHDA, CDR2 SQIVND (reference sequence). The CDR3 loop spans 15 amino acids. The CDR3 sequence is CASSPRQGANAEAFF. CDR3 bases: TGTGCCAGTAGTCCGCGACAGGGGGCAAACGCTGAAGCTTTCTTT.

The chain couples TRBV6-5 to TRBJ1-2; maybe TRBD1 (6 bases). CDR3 length equals 15 residues. V was cut by 1 base and J by 4 bases, with 13 bases left in between. Looked up from germline, CDR1 is MNHEY and CDR2 is SVGAGI. The CDR3 DNA reads as TGTGCCAGCAGTTACTACCGGGACACCTCCTATGGCTACACCTTC. This sequence encodes CASSYYRDTSYGYTF.